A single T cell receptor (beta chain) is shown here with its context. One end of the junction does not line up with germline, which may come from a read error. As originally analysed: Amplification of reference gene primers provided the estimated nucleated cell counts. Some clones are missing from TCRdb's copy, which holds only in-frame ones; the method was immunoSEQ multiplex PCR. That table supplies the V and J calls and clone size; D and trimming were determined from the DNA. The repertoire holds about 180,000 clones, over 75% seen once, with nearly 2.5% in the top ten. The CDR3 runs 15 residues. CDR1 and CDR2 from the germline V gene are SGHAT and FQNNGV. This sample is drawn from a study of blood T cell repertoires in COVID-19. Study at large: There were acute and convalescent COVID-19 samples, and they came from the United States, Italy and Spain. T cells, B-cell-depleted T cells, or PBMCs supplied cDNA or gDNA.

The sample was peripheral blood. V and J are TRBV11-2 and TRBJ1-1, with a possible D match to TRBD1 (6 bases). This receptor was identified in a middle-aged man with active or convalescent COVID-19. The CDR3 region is CASNLVQGPNTEAFF. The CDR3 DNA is TGTGCCAGCAACTTAGTTCAGGGGCCGAACACTGAAGCTTTCTTT.